This entry lists 20 T cell receptor beta chains sequenced from one sample in a study of OX40 agonist ivuxolimab in advanced cancers. Profiled with immunoSEQ multiplex PCR; TCRdb holds only in-frame clones, not every one. The sample contains about 110,000 clones, roughly 87% of which appear only once. Source: CD4+ or CD8+ T cells sorted from blood, taken in a trial of the OX40 agonist ivuxolimab. The receptor source for this set is an adult with an advanced solid tumor such as melanoma, head and neck, liver or kidney cancer.

The rearrangement links TRBV5-4 to TRBJ1-3; D is perhaps TRBD1 (5 bases). The germline V gene encodes CDR1 SGHNT and CDR2 YYREEE (reference sequence). The CDR3 is 14 residues long. V was shortened by 3 bases and J by 4 bases, with 11 bases between the two germline ends. CDR3 protein: CASSSPGVGNTIYF. The CDR3 DNA is TGTGCCAGCAGCTCGCCGGGGGTCGGAAACACCATATATTTT. Combining the CDR3 with reference TRBV5-4 and TRBJ1-3 gives the whole variable domain ETGVTQSPTHLIKTRGQQVTLRCSSQSGHNTVSWYQQALGQGPQFIFQYYREEENGRGNFPPRFSGLQFPNYSSELNVNALELDDSALYLCASSSPGVGNTIYFGEGSWLTVV.

The CDR3 spells CASSPQVSLSPLHF. The CDR3 DNA reads as TGTGCCAGCAGCCCCCAAGTGTCCCTTTCACCCCTCCACTTT. This chain links TRBV7-9 with TRBJ1-6; D unclear. V gave up 5 bases and J gave up 9 bases, with 14 bases separating them. The CDR3 sequence is 14 residues long. Germline CDR1 SEHNR, CDR2 FQNEAQ (reference sequence).

This clone appeared a single time. At one end the junction does not follow the germline gene, possibly because of a read error. This rearrangement joins TRBV7-8 to TRBJ1-1; no reliable D call. This CDR3 region has 14 residues. Germline CDR1 and CDR2: SGHVS and FQNEAQ. The DNA for the CDR3 is TGCGCCAGCAGCCAACAGAGACTGAACACTGAAGCTTTCTTT. Translation gives CASSQQRLNTEAFF.

The J gene is TRBJ1-5, the V gene TRBV7-9; D remains ambiguous. This CDR3 comprises 14 residues. Per germline, CDR1 SEHNR and CDR2 FQNEAQ (reference sequence). Trimming cost V 1 base and J 4 bases, with 8 bases left between them. CDR3 protein: CASSLVPINQPQHF. CDR3 in DNA: TGTGCCAGCAGCTTAGTCCCGATAAATCAGCCCCAGCATTTT.

The CDR3 here is CASSFQGESSYEQYF. The CDR3, as DNA: TGTGCCAGCTCTTTCCAGGGGGAGAGCTCCTACGAGCAGTACTTC. This chain links TRBV18 with TRBJ2-7, with 7 nucleotides matching TRBD1. The V gene end was trimmed by 6 bases and the J gene end by 0 bases; junction bases not matched to a gene: 8. CDR3 length equals 15 residues. CDR1 and CDR2 from the germline V gene are KGHSH and LQKENI.

The gene calls are TRBV28 and TRBJ1-4; TRBD1 might be the D (6 bases). The germline V gene encodes CDR1 MDHEN and CDR2 SYDVKM. Trimming removed 10 bases at V and 7 bases at J, with 19 bases between. The CDR3 has 14 residues. CDR3 sequence: CATTIGQRTEKLFF. The CDR3 DNA sequence: TGTGCCACCACGATCGGACAGAGGACTGAAAAACTGTTTTTT.

The chain uses TRBV9 and TRBJ1-1; D remains ambiguous. The CDR3 has 15 amino acids. V was trimmed by 4 bases and J by 5 bases, leaving 18 bases between them. The germline CDR1 and CDR2 sequences are SGDLS and YYNGEE. The CDR3 bases are TGTGCCAGCAGCTTAAGTCCGGACCCCGGGACTGAAGCTTTCTTT. This translates into CASSLSPDPGTEAFF.

This chain links TRBV15 with TRBJ2-7, with D unclear. Trimming stripped 6 bases from V and 1 base from J, with 13 bases between. Germline CDR1 LNHNV, CDR2 YYDKDF (reference sequence). The CDR3 has 14 amino acids. The CDR3 spells CATRLDLTSYEQYF. For the CDR3, the DNA is TGTGCCACCAGACTCGACCTAACATCCTACGAGCAGTACTTC.

The chain joins TRBV5-5 to TRBJ1-5; the D is unclear. Trimming pared 2 bases from V and 1 base from J, leaving 7 bases between. The CDR3 runs to 14 residues. Germline CDR1 is SGHKS and CDR2 is YYEKEE (reference sequence). CDR3 coding DNA: TGTGCCAGCAGCTTAATTCCCAGCAATCAGCCCCAGCATTTT. This gives the protein CASSLIPSNQPQHF.

The rearrangement joins TRBV15 to TRBJ2-1, with 9 bases matching TRBD2. The CDR3 contains 15 residues. The germline V gene encodes CDR1 LNHNV and CDR2 YYDKDF (reference sequence). Trimming at V came to 0 bases and at J to 7 bases, leaving 4 bases not matched to a gene. The DNA for the CDR3 is TGTGCCACCAGCAGAGATCTAGCGGGGCGTAATGAGCAGTTCTTC. Amino acids: CATSRDLAGRNEQFF.

This rearrangement joins TRBV4-3 to TRBJ1-2, with unresolved D. Germline V gene lookup returns CDR1 LGHNA and CDR2 YSLEER. Trimming cost V 3 bases and J 3 bases, with 14 bases left between them. This CDR3 has 15 amino acids. The CDR3 spells CASSHTLASDYGYTF. CDR3 bases: TGCGCCAGCAGCCACACACTGGCGTCCGACTATGGCTACACCTTC.

The chain recombines TRBV11-2 with TRBJ2-7; D is unresolved. CDR1 and CDR2 (germline): SGHAT, FQNNGV. Trimming left V 1 base short and J 2 bases short, with 3 bases between. CDR3 length: 12 residues. CDR3 sequence (DNA): TGTGCCAGCAGCTTAGCCACCTACGAGCAGTACTTC. It codes for CASSLATYEQYF. The full variable domain, in which reference TRBV11-2 and TRBJ2-7 provide the parts outside the CDR3, is EAGVAQSPRYKIIEKRQSVAFWCNPISGHATLYWYQQILGQGPKLLIQFQNNGVVDDSQLPKDRFSAERLKGVDSTLKIQPAKLEDSAVYLCASSLATYEQYFGPGTRLTVT.

This chain joins TRBV5-1 and TRBJ2-3; 14 nucleotides align to TRBD2. This CDR3 comprises 15 residues. V shed 7 bases and J 1 base; nucleotides not matched to a gene: 2. The germline CDR1 and CDR2 sequences are SGHRS and YFSETQ. CDR3 DNA sequence: TGCGCCAGCTCGGGACTAGCGGGGGGCACAGATACGCAGTATTTT. This encodes CASSGLAGGTDTQYF.

This chain connects TRBV7-2 to TRBJ2-7, with 14 bases fitting TRBD2. J lost 9 bases, V lost 3 bases, and 10 bases had no gene match. The CDR3 runs to 16 residues. Germline CDR1 reads SGHTA; CDR2 reads FQGNSA. The CDR3 is CASSLGGLAGAARQYF. The CDR3 nucleotides read TGTGCCAGCAGCTTGGGGGGACTAGCGGGGGCCGCCAGGCAGTACTTC.

About this clone itself: Other DNA sequences from this sample encode an identical CDR3 as well. This chain uses TRBV6-5 with TRBJ1-1, with D possibly TRBD1 on 5 matching bases. The CDR3 totals 14 residues. Germline V lookup: CDR1 MNHEY, CDR2 SVGAGI. The V end lost 4 bases, the J end lost 4 bases, and 13 bases lay between the germline ends. DNA of the CDR3: TGTGCCAGCAGTTGGGGAATCGGGGGCACTGAAGCTTTCTTT. Translating it yields CASSWGIGGTEAFF.

The chain carries TRBV9 and TRBJ2-2; D tentatively fits TRBD1 or TRBD2 (6 bases each). Germline V gives CDR1 SGDLS, CDR2 YYNGEE. The CDR3 extends over 16 amino acids. Trimming shortened V by 0 bases and J by 0 bases, and 9 bases separated the two germline ends. The CDR3 sequence is CASSVVGGANTGELFF. The CDR3 DNA sequence: TGTGCCAGCAGCGTAGTGGGGGGCGCGAACACCGGGGAGCTGTTTTTT.

This chain connects TRBV18 to TRBJ2-2, with 7 positions matching TRBD1. The CDR3 is made up of 15 amino acids. The germline gives CDR1 KGHSH, CDR2 LQKENI. V was pared by 5 bases and J by 7 bases, with 10 bases of the junction left unmatched. The CDR3 sequence: CASSSPTGSGGELFF. As DNA, the CDR3 is TGTGCCAGCTCATCTCCGACAGGGAGTGGCGGGGAGCTGTTTTTT.

This clone was seen more than once but under ten times. The J gene is TRBJ1-1, the V gene TRBV11-1, with TRBD1 matching over 7 bases. Looked up from germline, CDR1 is SGHAT and CDR2 is FQDESV (reference sequence). The V and J ends lost 1 base and 1 base, in that order; junction bases with no gene match: 15. This CDR3 contains 19 residues. CDR3 nucleotides: TGTGCCAGCAGCTTAGGGGGACAGAACCTTTACCGGAGGAACACTGAAGCTTTCTTT. It is translated as CASSLGGQNLYRRNTEAFF.

This rearrangement joins TRBV18 to TRBJ2-5; D is perhaps TRBD1 (5 bases). V was shortened by 2 bases and J by 0 bases, with 7 bases between the two germline ends. From germline, CDR1 is KGHSH and CDR2 LQKENI. CDR3 length equals 14 residues. The CDR3 nucleotides are TGTGCCAGCTCACCAAGACAGAACCAAGAGACCCAGTACTTC. It specifies CASSPRQNQETQYF. The full variable domain, completed using reference TRBV18 and TRBJ2-5, is NAGVMQNPRHLVRRRGQEARLRCSPMKGHSHVYWYRQLPEEGLKFMVYLQKENIIDESGMPKERFSAEFPKEGPSILRIQQVVRGDSAAYFCASSPRQNQETQYFGPGTRLLVL.

Notes on this clone: At one boundary the junction diverges from the germline segment, which might be a read error. The chain links TRBV7-9 to TRBJ2-7; 7 nucleotides align to TRBD1. Per germline, CDR1 SEHNR and CDR2 FQNEAQ (reference sequence). The length of the CDR3 is 13 residues. The CDR3 bases are TGTGCTAGCAGCTTGGACAGGTTCGACGAGCAGTACTTC. Its protein is CASSLDRFDEQYF.